This T cell receptor beta chain was captured in a study of cytomegalovirus exposure and HLA in healthy donors. The PCR contained 60 Vbeta and 13 Jbeta primers. Profiling relied on immunoSEQ multiplex PCR, and the TCRdb table lists in-frame clones only, not all of them. The profile shows about 200,000 clones, approximately 88% of them singletons. CDR1 is SNHLY and CDR2 is FYNNEI in the germline V gene. V lost 7 bases, J lost 2 bases, and 9 bases lay in between. The CDR3 sequence is 14 residues long. The source of this sequence is a boy aged 2 to 10 in good health and CMV-seronegative. The chain has TRBV2 and TRBJ1-6; unclear D gene. Sequencing was carried out using PBMCs. In DNA form, the CDR3 reads TGTGCCAGCAACGGGGATCCCTATAATTCACCCCTCCACTTT. Translating gives CASNGDPYNSPLHF.